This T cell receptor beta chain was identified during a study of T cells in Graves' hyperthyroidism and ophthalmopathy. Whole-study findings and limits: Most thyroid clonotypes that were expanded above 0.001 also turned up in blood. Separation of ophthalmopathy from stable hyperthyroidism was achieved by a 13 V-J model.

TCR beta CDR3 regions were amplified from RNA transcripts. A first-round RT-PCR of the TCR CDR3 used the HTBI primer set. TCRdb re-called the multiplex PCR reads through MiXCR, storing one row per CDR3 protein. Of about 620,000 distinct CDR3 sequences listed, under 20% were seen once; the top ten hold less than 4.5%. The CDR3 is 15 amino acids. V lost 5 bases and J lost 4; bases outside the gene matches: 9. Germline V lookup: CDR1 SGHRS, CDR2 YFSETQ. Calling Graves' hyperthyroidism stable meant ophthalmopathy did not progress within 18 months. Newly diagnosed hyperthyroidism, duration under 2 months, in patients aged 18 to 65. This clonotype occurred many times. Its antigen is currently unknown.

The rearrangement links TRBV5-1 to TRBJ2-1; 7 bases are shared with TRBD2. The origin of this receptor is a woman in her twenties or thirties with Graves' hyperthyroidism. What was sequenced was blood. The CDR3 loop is CASRFGGSDYNEQFF. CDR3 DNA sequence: TGCGCCAGCAGGTTCGGCGGGAGTGATTACAATGAGCAGTTCTTC. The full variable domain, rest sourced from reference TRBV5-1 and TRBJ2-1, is KAGVTQTPRYLIKTRGQQVTLSCSPISGHRSVSWYQQTPGQGLQFLFEYFSETQRNKGNFPGRFSGRQFSNSRSEMNVSTLELGDSALYLCASRFGGSDYNEQFFGPGTRLTVL.